This TCR beta chain was observed in a study of vaccination and CD4 T cells after COVID-19. Study-level information: SARS-CoV-2, HCoV-NL63, HCoV-OC43 and HCoV-229E supplied the overlapping spike peptides used to stimulate cells. The study, taken as a whole, reports: Within the convalescent patients, spike mono-reactivity was found in 304 of 307 vaccine-specific clones.

The study sequenced cultured CD4+ T cell DNA using the Oncomine TCR Beta short-read assay. From cultured CD4+ T cells, genomic DNA was extracted. A single record per CDR3 protein comes from TCRdb applying MiXCR to the PCR reads. Among roughly 16,000 distinct CDR3 sequences listed, 53% were seen once. With V trimmed by 5 bases and J by 6 bases, 6 bases remained unmatched. The germline gives CDR1 SEHNR, CDR2 FQNEAQ (reference sequence). There are 14 residues in the CDR3. This clonotype was counted once. As yet, its antigen is unknown. As to treatment: approximately nine-day PBMC culture with coronavirus spike peptide pools or control peptides (ViraFEST assay). Half of the medium was exchanged for fresh IL-2 medium, first on day 3 and then on day 7.

The sample consisted of CD4+ T cells from blood, cultured in vitro, taken before SARS-CoV-2 vaccination. The chain joins TRBV7-9 to TRBJ2-3; TRBD1 agrees at 9 bases. The receptor was isolated from a human donor who had recovered from COVID-19. CDR3 sequence (DNA): TGTGCCAGCAGCCAAGGACAGGGGTGGGATACGCAGTATTTT. Amino acid sequence: CASSQGQGWDTQYF.